This T cell receptor beta chain stems from a study of blood T cells in healthy people across ages. Findings and caveats of the study: Donor CMV status, an unknown factor, possibly confounded changes in expanded clonotypes.

On this clonotype: No antigen is known for it.

A J-beta primer mix and a sample-barcoded 5' primer were used in a second PCR of roughly 7 to 12 cycles. The authors tagged each cDNA molecule using a template-switch adaptor with 12 random nucleotides. TCRdb passed the 5' RACE reads through MiXCR, listing each CDR3 protein once. Here the sample spans around 990,000 distinct CDR3 sequences, less than 25% being singletons. V lost 1 base, J lost 5 bases, and 11 bases lay in between. This CDR3 region has 14 residues. The same data also contributed to another study, on T cells of mothers and their children. That study reports: Samples were obtained from a few healthy Caucasian mothers and their six children. Second-PCR primer M1S introduced sample barcodes and 2-4 random nucleotides.

The sequence was collected from a girl aged 2-10 years in good health. Sequencing input: blood. This chain connects TRBV12-3 or TRBV12-4 to TRBJ2-5; TRBD1 is a possible D gene (5 bases). CDR3 in DNA: TGTGCCAGCAGTTTAGGTATCGCAGGGGAGACCCAGTACTTC. Encoded protein: CASSLGIAGETQYF.